This is a list of T cell receptor beta chains from one sample in a study of blood T cells in healthy people across ages. TCRdb fed the 5' RACE reads into MiXCR, producing one record per CDR3 protein. Found here are 450,000 to 700,000 distinct CDR3 sequences, 25% to 30% of them singletons; the top ten hold 18%. The sample was blood. These receptors originate from a woman in her 70s in good health. The CDR3 runs from the conserved cysteine through the conserved F or W. The order of the fields is D gene, J gene, clone size, V gene, CDR3 protein, CDR3 DNA. D genes are given only for firm matches. Size values are once, few and many counts, or a class for expanded clones, and some rows have none.

D gene: NA
J gene: TRBJ2-1
clone size: few
V gene: TRBV7-2
CDR3 protein: CASRTGGPSGNEQFF
CDR3 DNA: TGTGCCAGCAGGACCGGTGGCCCCAGCGGCAATGAGCAGTTCTTC

D gene: TRBD2
J gene: TRBJ2-1
clone size: few
V gene: TRBV2
CDR3 protein: CASSLLAPTYNEQFF
CDR3 DNA: TGTGCCAGCAGTTTACTAGCGCCCACCTACAATGAGCAGTTCTTC

D gene: TRBD2
J gene: TRBJ2-1
clone size: NA
V gene: TRBV5-1
CDR3 protein: CASSFRLAGGGRDNEQFF
CDR3 DNA: TGCGCCAGCAGCTTTCGGCTAGCGGGGGGAGGAAGGGACAATGAGCAGTTCTTC

D gene: NA
J gene: TRBJ2-3
clone size: NA
V gene: TRBV2
CDR3 protein: CASSAVSADTQYF
CDR3 DNA: TGTGCCAGCTCCGCTGTTTCGGCAGATACGCAGTATTTT

D gene: NA
J gene: TRBJ1-4
clone size: NA
V gene: TRBV5-1
CDR3 protein: CASSQEQGQLTEKLFF
CDR3 DNA: TGCGCCAGCAGCCAGGAACAGGGACAACTAACTGAAAAACTGTTTTTT

D gene: TRBD1
J gene: TRBJ2-7
clone size: NA
V gene: TRBV2
CDR3 protein: CASSWDSHEQYF
CDR3 DNA: TGTGCCAGCTCTTGGGACAGTCACGAGCAGTACTTC

D gene: NA
J gene: TRBJ2-5
clone size: NA
V gene: TRBV20-1
CDR3 protein: CSARRGRETQYF
CDR3 DNA: TGCAGTGCTAGGAGGGGAAGGGAGACCCAGTACTTC

D gene: NA
J gene: TRBJ1-5
clone size: NA
V gene: TRBV5-1
CDR3 protein: CASSSDGRENQPQHF
CDR3 DNA: TGCGCCAGCAGCTCCGACGGCAGGGAAAATCAGCCCCAGCATTTT

D gene: NA
J gene: TRBJ2-7
clone size: NA
V gene: TRBV5-1
CDR3 protein: CASSDGTASSYEQYF
CDR3 DNA: TGCGCCAGCAGCGACGGGACGGCTTCCTCCTACGAGCAGTACTTC

D gene: NA
J gene: TRBJ2-1
clone size: many
V gene: TRBV6-2/TRBV6-3
CDR3 protein: CADLVQAYNEQFF
CDR3 DNA: TGTGCCGACCTTGTTCAGGCCTACAATGAGCAGTTCTTC

D gene: NA
J gene: TRBJ2-7
clone size: NA
V gene: TRBV5-1
CDR3 protein: CASSLDAGPTYEQYF
CDR3 DNA: TGCGCCAGCAGCTTGGATGCGGGGCCAACCTACGAGCAGTACTTC

D gene: TRBD2
J gene: TRBJ2-5
clone size: few
V gene: TRBV20-1
CDR3 protein: CSARVPLAGGPQETQYF
CDR3 DNA: TGCAGTGCTAGAGTCCCTCTAGCGGGGGGCCCCCAAGAGACCCAGTACTTC

D gene: NA
J gene: TRBJ2-7
clone size: NA
V gene: TRBV12-3/TRBV12-4
CDR3 protein: CASSLAGSEYEQYF
CDR3 DNA: TGTGCCAGCAGTTTAGCGGGGTCGGAATACGAGCAGTACTTC

D gene: TRBD1
J gene: TRBJ2-5
clone size: few
V gene: TRBV20-1
CDR3 protein: CSAGGQGQETQYF
CDR3 DNA: TGCAGTGCCGGGGGACAGGGTCAAGAGACCCAGTACTTC

D gene: NA
J gene: TRBJ1-1
clone size: NA
V gene: TRBV27
CDR3 protein: CASKLAAFIGGEAFF
CDR3 DNA: TGTGCCAGCAAACTTGCGGCATTTATAGGTGGTGAAGCTTTCTTT

D gene: TRBD2
J gene: TRBJ2-1
clone size: NA
V gene: TRBV3-1
CDR3 protein: CASITSGGSLYNEQFF
CDR3 DNA: TGTGCCAGCATCACTAGCGGGGGCTCTCTCTACAATGAGCAGTTCTTC

D gene: TRBD1
J gene: TRBJ1-4
clone size: NA
V gene: TRBV4-2
CDR3 protein: CASSPTETGNEKLFF
CDR3 DNA: TGTGCCAGCAGCCCCACCGAGACAGGGAACGAAAAACTGTTTTTT

D gene: NA
J gene: TRBJ1-1
clone size: NA
V gene: TRBV12-3/TRBV12-4
CDR3 protein: CASNFRREMNTEAFF
CDR3 DNA: TGTGCCAGCAATTTCCGTAGAGAAATGAACACTGAAGCTTTCTTT

D gene: TRBD1
J gene: TRBJ2-1
clone size: NA
V gene: TRBV7-9
CDR3 protein: CASSPGQGGLNEQFF
CDR3 DNA: TGTGCCAGCAGCCCGGGACAGGGGGGACTCAATGAGCAGTTCTTC

D gene: TRBD2
J gene: TRBJ2-3
clone size: NA
V gene: TRBV6-6
CDR3 protein: CASVPAGGSDTQYF
CDR3 DNA: TGTGCCAGCGTTCCGGCCGGGGGGTCAGATACACAGTATTTT

D gene: NA
J gene: TRBJ1-5
clone size: NA
V gene: TRBV20-1
CDR3 protein: CSASGSNQPQHF
CDR3 DNA: TGCAGTGCTAGTGGCAGCAATCAGCCCCAGCATTTT

D gene: NA
J gene: TRBJ1-2
clone size: few
V gene: TRBV9
CDR3 protein: CASSVGVRGPSNYGYTF
CDR3 DNA: TGTGCCAGCAGCGTAGGGGTCAGGGGCCCTTCTAACTATGGCTACACCTTC

D gene: NA
J gene: TRBJ2-7
clone size: few
V gene: TRBV21-1
CDR3 protein: CASKPRDRVYEQYF
CDR3 DNA: TGTGCCAGCAAGCCCCGGGACAGAGTCTACGAGCAGTACTTC

D gene: NA
J gene: TRBJ2-4
clone size: many
V gene: TRBV29-1
CDR3 protein: CSGSQLAKNIQYF
CDR3 DNA: TGCAGCGGCTCACAGTTAGCCAAAAACATTCAGTACTTC

D gene: NA
J gene: TRBJ1-2
clone size: few
V gene: TRBV18
CDR3 protein: CASSPEADASNYGYTF
CDR3 DNA: TGTGCCAGCTCACCAGAAGCGGACGCCTCTAACTATGGCTACACCTTC

D gene: NA
J gene: TRBJ1-1
clone size: many
V gene: TRBV4-2
CDR3 protein: CASSPGDLNTEAFF
CDR3 DNA: TGTGCCAGCAGCCCAGGGGATTTGAACACTGAAGCTTTCTTT

D gene: NA
J gene: TRBJ2-7
clone size: NA
V gene: TRBV20-1
CDR3 protein: CSAGRDKAYEQYF
CDR3 DNA: TGCAGTGCTGGGCGGGACAAGGCCTACGAGCAGTACTTC

D gene: TRBD2
J gene: TRBJ2-3
clone size: NA
V gene: TRBV24-1
CDR3 protein: CATSDPNLAGGRDTQYF
CDR3 DNA: TGTGCCACCAGTGATCCCAACTTAGCGGGGGGGCGAGATACGCAGTATTTT

D gene: TRBD1
J gene: TRBJ1-1
clone size: NA
V gene: TRBV12-3/TRBV12-4
CDR3 protein: CASREQGFGNTEAFF
CDR3 DNA: TGTGCCAGCAGAGAACAGGGGTTCGGGAACACTGAAGCTTTCTTT

D gene: NA
J gene: TRBJ1-6
clone size: few
V gene: TRBV12-3/TRBV12-4
CDR3 protein: CASSLAEGSPLHF
CDR3 DNA: TGTGCCAGCAGTTTAGCGGAGGGGTCACCCCTCCACTTT

D gene: NA
J gene: TRBJ1-4
clone size: NA
V gene: TRBV4-3
CDR3 protein: CASSQDVPGYGEKLFF
CDR3 DNA: TGCGCCAGCAGCCAAGATGTTCCGGGGTACGGTGAAAAACTGTTTTTT

D gene: NA
J gene: TRBJ2-5
clone size: NA
V gene: TRBV20-1
CDR3 protein: CSAPSFGGVGETQYF
CDR3 DNA: TGCAGTGCCCCTAGCTTCGGGGGCGTAGGAGAGACCCAGTACTTC

D gene: NA
J gene: TRBJ2-5
clone size: few
V gene: TRBV6-2/TRBV6-3
CDR3 protein: CASSYLPQAQETQYF
CDR3 DNA: TGTGCCAGCAGTTACCTTCCCCAGGCCCAAGAGACCCAGTACTTC

D gene: TRBD1
J gene: TRBJ2-5
clone size: few
V gene: TRBV11-2
CDR3 protein: CASTRTGQETQYF
CDR3 DNA: TGTGCCAGCACCCGGACAGGTCAAGAGACCCAGTACTTC

D gene: NA
J gene: TRBJ2-2
clone size: few
V gene: TRBV6-1
CDR3 protein: CASSEAGGLDGELFF
CDR3 DNA: TGTGCCAGCAGTGAAGCCGGAGGGTTGGACGGGGAGCTGTTTTTT

D gene: NA
J gene: TRBJ2-5
clone size: few
V gene: TRBV4-1
CDR3 protein: CASSPPSIETQYF
CDR3 DNA: TGCGCCAGCAGCCCCCCTAGCATAGAGACCCAGTACTTC

D gene: NA
J gene: TRBJ1-1
clone size: few
V gene: TRBV6-2/TRBV6-3
CDR3 protein: CASSRLRTEAFF
CDR3 DNA: TGTGCCAGCAGCCGACTGCGGACTGAAGCTTTCTTT

D gene: TRBD2
J gene: TRBJ2-2
clone size: few
V gene: TRBV7-2
CDR3 protein: CASSSGLAEGLTGELFF
CDR3 DNA: TGTGCCAGCAGCTCAGGACTAGCGGAGGGGCTAACCGGGGAGCTGTTTTTT

D gene: NA
J gene: TRBJ1-2
clone size: NA
V gene: TRBV7-9
CDR3 protein: CASRGRRGDSYGYTF
CDR3 DNA: TGTGCCAGCAGGGGTCGCAGGGGCGATAGCTATGGCTACACCTTC

D gene: NA
J gene: TRBJ1-4
clone size: few
V gene: TRBV12-3/TRBV12-4
CDR3 protein: CASSFYKGGEKLFF
CDR3 DNA: TGTGCCAGCAGTTTCTACAAGGGGGGGGAAAAACTGTTTTTT

D gene: NA
J gene: TRBJ2-7
clone size: few
V gene: TRBV21-1
CDR3 protein: CGGGDRGREQYF
CDR3 DNA: TGTGGGGGAGGGGACAGGGGGCGAGAGCAGTACTTC

D gene: TRBD2
J gene: TRBJ2-5
clone size: NA
V gene: TRBV20-1
CDR3 protein: CSGSGRMSETQYF
CDR3 DNA: TGCAGCGGTAGCGGGCGGATGTCCGAGACCCAGTACTTC

D gene: NA
J gene: TRBJ1-2
clone size: few
V gene: TRBV3-1
CDR3 protein: CASSPRGRGYTF
CDR3 DNA: TGTGCCAGCAGCCCGCGGGGCAGGGGCTACACCTTC

D gene: TRBD1
J gene: TRBJ2-3
clone size: NA
V gene: TRBV7-2
CDR3 protein: CASSTQGQGADTQYF
CDR3 DNA: TGTGCCAGCAGCACCCAGGGACAGGGCGCAGATACGCAGTATTTT

D gene: NA
J gene: TRBJ1-3
clone size: NA
V gene: TRBV6-6
CDR3 protein: CASSTETVSGNTIYF
CDR3 DNA: TGTGCCAGCTCTACGGAAACAGTCTCTGGAAACACCATATATTTT

D gene: TRBD1
J gene: TRBJ2-5
clone size: NA
V gene: TRBV7-2
CDR3 protein: CASSLERDRGETQYF
CDR3 DNA: TGTGCCAGCAGCTTAGAAAGGGACAGGGGAGAGACCCAGTACTTC

D gene: NA
J gene: TRBJ1-5
clone size: NA
V gene: TRBV7-9
CDR3 protein: CASSNQQANQPQHF
CDR3 DNA: TGTGCCAGCAGCAATCAACAGGCCAATCAGCCCCAGCATTTT

D gene: NA
J gene: TRBJ1-2
clone size: few
V gene: TRBV9
CDR3 protein: CASSVGGSLNYGYTF
CDR3 DNA: TGTGCCAGCAGCGTAGGGGGTTCGTTAAACTATGGCTACACCTTC

D gene: NA
J gene: TRBJ1-2
clone size: NA
V gene: TRBV3-1
CDR3 protein: CASSQVAGPGYGYTF
CDR3 DNA: TGTGCCAGCAGCCAAGTAGCTGGGCCCGGATATGGCTACACCTTC

D gene: NA
J gene: TRBJ2-1
clone size: few
V gene: TRBV5-1
CDR3 protein: CASSSGVGAANEQFF
CDR3 DNA: TGCGCCAGCAGCTCTGGGGTTGGGGCGGCCAATGAGCAGTTCTTC

D gene: NA
J gene: TRBJ2-5
clone size: few
V gene: TRBV11-2
CDR3 protein: CASSFSPYEETQYF
CDR3 DNA: TGTGCCAGCAGCTTCTCGCCGTACGAAGAGACTCAGTACTTC

D gene: NA
J gene: TRBJ1-4
clone size: few
V gene: TRBV7-9
CDR3 protein: CASTIMNEKLFF
CDR3 DNA: TGTGCCAGCACCATTATGAATGAAAAACTGTTTTTT

D gene: NA
J gene: TRBJ2-5
clone size: NA
V gene: TRBV29-1
CDR3 protein: CSSTPGPQETQYF
CDR3 DNA: TGCAGCTCGACTCCGGGACCCCAGGAGACCCAGTACTTC

D gene: NA
J gene: TRBJ1-1
clone size: NA
V gene: TRBV4-3
CDR3 protein: CASSRVGRTEAFF
CDR3 DNA: TGCGCCAGCAGCCGAGTAGGTCGGACTGAAGCTTTCTTT

D gene: NA
J gene: TRBJ1-2
clone size: NA
V gene: TRBV7-8
CDR3 protein: CASSKGILDYGYTF
CDR3 DNA: TGTGCCAGCAGCAAGGGAATTTTGGACTATGGCTACACCTTC

D gene: NA
J gene: TRBJ2-1
clone size: NA
V gene: TRBV7-9
CDR3 protein: CASSLSTLEYYNEQFF
CDR3 DNA: TGTGCCAGCAGCTTATCGACACTGGAGTACTACAATGAGCAGTTCTTC

D gene: NA
J gene: TRBJ2-5
clone size: NA
V gene: TRBV6-1
CDR3 protein: CASSERGNKETQYF
CDR3 DNA: TGTGCCAGCAGTGAAAGGGGCAACAAAGAGACCCAGTACTTC

D gene: NA
J gene: TRBJ1-4
clone size: NA
V gene: TRBV5-1
CDR3 protein: CASSLEGATNEKLFF
CDR3 DNA: TGCGCCAGCAGCTTGGAGGGAGCAACTAATGAAAAACTGTTTTTT

D gene: NA
J gene: TRBJ1-2
clone size: NA
V gene: TRBV29-1
CDR3 protein: CSVEGQDNYGYTF
CDR3 DNA: TGCAGCGTTGAAGGACAGGATAACTATGGCTACACCTTC

D gene: NA
J gene: TRBJ2-5
clone size: NA
V gene: TRBV6-1
CDR3 protein: CASSDSFETQYF
CDR3 DNA: TGTGCCAGCAGTGATAGTTTTGAGACCCAGTACTTC